This T cell receptor (beta chain) was captured in a study of CD8 T cells in ankylosing spondylitis. Study-level findings and limits: The study looked at matched synovial fluid samples from ankylosing spondylitis patients. Disease-linked clones were reported to be significantly enriched there. Blood of patients with ankylosing spondylitis appeared to be characterized by a TCR beta motif of roughly eight highly homologous variants. A number of the motif variants had already been described in reactive arthritis synovial fluid and blood. CD8+ by phenotype, disease-linked clones were relatively rare in peripheral blood.

Molecular-barcoded quantitative 5'-RACE produced these TCR beta libraries. In TCRdb, the 5' RACE reads were re-called with MiXCR into one record per CDR3 protein. The data hold 650,000 to 800,000 distinct CDR3 sequences, with 19% observed a single time. This clonotype has at least ten counts. Its antigen is not identified. With 6 bases clipped from V and 4 bases from J, the junction kept 7 bases outside the gene matches. The CDR3 is 15 residues long. The chain joins TRBV12-3 or TRBV12-4 to TRBJ2-5; TRBD2 matches 11 bases. Sequenced input: blood, either unsorted or a sorted T cell fraction (not recorded which). The origin of this receptor is a male donor with ankylosing spondylitis. The CDR3 nucleotides are TGTGCCAGCAGCCTGGGGCTAGCGGGAGGAGAGACCCAGTACTTC. Its protein product is CASSLGLAGGETQYF.